This T cell receptor (beta chain) is drawn from a study of blood T cells in healthy people across ages. Study-level points and caveats: Significant beta diversity loss was already apparent by age roughly 40, declining roughly linearly.

Alongside a J-beta primer mix, a sample-barcoded 5' primer served in a second PCR lasting about 7 to 12 cycles. MiXCR, run by TCRdb on the 5' RACE reads, gives a single entry per CDR3 protein. This sample yields roughly 1.9 million distinct CDR3 sequences, of which around 42% are seen a single time; 23% belongs to the top ten. Germline V lookup: CDR1 LNHNV, CDR2 YYDKDF (reference sequence). CDR3 length equals 16 residues. The ends were cut back, 0 bases at V and 0 bases at J, with 11 bases in the middle. About this clonotype itself: What it binds is not known.

The sequenced sample consisted of blood. The chain is built from TRBV15 and TRBJ1-1, with TRBD1 as a possible D gene (5 bases). The receptor comes from a human donor in good health. The DNA for the CDR3 is TGTGCCACCAGCAGAGATAGCGGGACGGTGAACACTGAAGCTTTCTTT. As protein: CATSRDSGTVNTEAFF.